The 11 T cell receptor beta chains presented below share a single source sample, sequenced in a study of cytomegalovirus exposure and HLA in healthy donors. With 60 Vbeta and 13 Jbeta primers, the PCR was carried out. Generated by immunoSEQ multiplex PCR, the TCRdb table keeps only in-frame clones and is missing some. The top ten clones hold nearly 6.5% of a sample with about 160,000 clones, approximately 80% of them seen once. Sequencing was done on a sample of PBMCs. These receptors were taken from a man over 45 in good health and CMV-seropositive.

This clone occurred a few times. This chain joins TRBV29-1 and TRBJ2-1; D is possibly TRBD2 (5 bases). Germline V gives CDR1 SQVTM, CDR2 ANQGSEA. The CDR3 runs to 12 residues. V lost 4 bases, J lost 6 bases, and 10 bases lay in between. CDR3 sequence reads: CSVADLANEQFF. CDR3 coding DNA: TGCAGCGTTGCCGATCTAGCCAATGAGCAGTTCTTC.

The chain combines TRBV7-2 with TRBJ2-2; 7 bases match TRBD1. Germline trimming cut 5 bases from V and 7 bases from J; bases unmatched to any gene: 10. The CDR3 runs to 15 residues. CDR1 and CDR2 (germline): SGHTA, FQGNSA. CDR3 protein: CASSARQGRDGELFF. DNA for the CDR3: TGTGCCAGCAGCGCCCGACAGGGCCGGGACGGGGAGCTGTTTTTT.

CDR3 in amino acids: CASSYTGTDYEQYF. The CDR3 DNA follows: TGTGCCAGCAGTTACACAGGGACAGACTACGAGCAGTACTTC. The chain is built from TRBV6-5 and TRBJ2-5; 7 bases align to TRBD1. Gene TRBJ2-7 matches the end of the DNA better, so the J call may be wrong. This CDR3 region has 14 residues. CDR1 and CDR2 from the germline V gene are MNHEY and SVGAGI.

The V and J genes are TRBV29-1 and TRBJ1-1; 7 nucleotides match TRBD1. V dropped 4 bases and J dropped 11; count of bases not matched to a gene: 13. The CDR3 has 13 amino acids. Germline CDR1 and CDR2: SQVTM and ANQGSEA. The CDR3 coding sequence is TGCAGCGTTGGGGACAGCCGAACGTCTTGGGCTTTCTTT. Protein product: CSVGDSRTSWAFF.

The rearrangement uses TRBV27 and TRBJ1-1; the match to TRBD1 covers 8 bases. The CDR3 consists of 16 residues. Germline CDR1 MNHEY, CDR2 SMNVEV (reference sequence). Germline trimming cut 3 bases from V and 0 bases from J; bases unmatched to any gene: 6. CDR3 in amino acids: CASSLSRTGLNTEAFF. CDR3 DNA: TGTGCCAGCAGTTTGTCTCGGACAGGGTTGAACACTGAAGCTTTCTTT.

The chain joins TRBV6-1 to TRBJ1-3; D not certain. The CDR3 is 14 amino acids. The germline V gene encodes CDR1 MNHNS and CDR2 SASEGT. Trimming took 4 bases from V and 0 from J, leaving 7 bases between them. The CDR3 DNA sequence: TGTGCCAGCAGTGGGGAGTACTCTGGAAACACCATATATTTT. Protein product: CASSGEYSGNTIYF.

The genes are TRBV7-9 and TRBJ2-5; D unresolved. This CDR3 comprises 15 residues. Between the trimmed V and J ends, which lost 5 bases and 2 bases, there was a span of 15 bases. Germline V gives CDR1 SEHNR, CDR2 FQNEAQ (reference sequence). The CDR3 nucleotides read TGTGCCAGCAGCCTTCCCCTCGCCCGGCAAGAGACCCAGTACTTC. Translated: CASSLPLARQETQYF. The variable domain in full, with the rest retrieved from reference TRBV7-9 and TRBJ2-5, is DTGVSQNPRHKITKRGQNVTFRCDPISEHNRLYWYRQTLGQGPEFLTYFQNEAQLEKSRLLSDRFSAERPKGSFSTLEIQRTEQGDSAMYLCASSLPLARQETQYFGPGTRLLVL.

This chain connects TRBV6-6 to TRBJ1-1; TRBD1 is a possible D gene (5 bases). This CDR3 is 14 amino acids long. Between the trimmed V and J ends, which lost 6 bases and 7 bases, there was a span of 18 bases. CDR1 is MNHNY and CDR2 is SVGAGI in the germline V gene (reference sequence). DNA of the CDR3: TGTGCCAGCAGAGAGTACAGGAGTCCGTTTGAAGCTTTCTTT. Amino acid sequence: CASREYRSPFEAFF.

The V call is TRBV10-3, the J call TRBJ1-1; D might be TRBD1 (6 bases). The V gene lost 8 bases and the J gene lost 5 bases, with 12 bases spanning the gap. CDR3 length equals 12 residues. CDR1 is ENHRY and CDR2 is SYGVKD in the germline V gene. DNA for the CDR3: TGTGCCATCTCGGGAAGGGGGACTGAAGCTTTCTTT. Its protein is CAISGRGTEAFF.

This clone has a single count. The rearrangement joins TRBV6-5 to TRBJ2-3, with D perhaps TRBD2 (6 bases). Germline V lookup: CDR1 MNHEY, CDR2 SVGAGI. V lost 2 bases and J 1 base, leaving 10 bases between the germline ends. The CDR3 is made up of 15 amino acids. The DNA for the CDR3 is TGTGCCAGCAGTTACACGGCTAGCGGCACAGATACGCAGTATTTT. Its translation: CASSYTASGTDTQYF.

V and J are TRBV11-2 and TRBJ2-7; 9 nucleotides line up with TRBD1. CDR3 size: 13 residues. V lost 5 bases to trimming and J lost 2 bases; unmatched junction nucleotides: 1. The germline V gene has CDR1 SGHAT and CDR2 FQNNGV. For the CDR3, the DNA is TGTGCCAGCAGCGGACAGGGGACCTACGAGCAGTACTTC. Protein: CASSGQGTYEQYF.